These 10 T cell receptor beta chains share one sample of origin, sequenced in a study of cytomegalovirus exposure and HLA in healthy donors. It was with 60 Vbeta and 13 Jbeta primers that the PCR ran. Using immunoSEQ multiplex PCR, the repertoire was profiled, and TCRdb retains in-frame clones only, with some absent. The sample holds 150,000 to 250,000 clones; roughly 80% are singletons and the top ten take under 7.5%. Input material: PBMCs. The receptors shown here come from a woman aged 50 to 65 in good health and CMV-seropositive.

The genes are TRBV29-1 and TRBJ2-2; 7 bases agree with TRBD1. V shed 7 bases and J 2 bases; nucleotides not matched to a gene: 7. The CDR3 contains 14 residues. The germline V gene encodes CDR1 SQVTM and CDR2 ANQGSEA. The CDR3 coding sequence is TGCAGCGCCCGAGGACAGGTTAACACCGGGGAGCTGTTTTTT. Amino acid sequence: CSARGQVNTGELFF.

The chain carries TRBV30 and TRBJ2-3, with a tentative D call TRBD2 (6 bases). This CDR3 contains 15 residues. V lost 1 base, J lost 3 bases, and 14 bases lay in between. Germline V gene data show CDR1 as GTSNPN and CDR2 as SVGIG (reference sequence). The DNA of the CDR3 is TGTGCCTGGAGTGCCCCGGGAGATCGGACAGATACGCAGTATTTT. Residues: CAWSAPGDRTDTQYF. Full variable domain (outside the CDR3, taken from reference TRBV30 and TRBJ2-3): SQTIHQWPATLVQPVGSPLSLECTVEGTSNPNLYWYRQAAGRGLQLLFYSVGIGQISSEVPQNLSASRPQDRQFILSSKKLLLSDSGFYLCAWSAPGDRTDTQYFGPGTRLTVL.

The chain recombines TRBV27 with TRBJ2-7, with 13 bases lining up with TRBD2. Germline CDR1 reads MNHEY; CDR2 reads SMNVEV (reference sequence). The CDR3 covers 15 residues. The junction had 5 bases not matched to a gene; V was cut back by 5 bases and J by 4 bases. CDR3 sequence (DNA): TGTGCCAGCAGTCCTCCACTAGCGGGAGGGTACGAGCAGTACTTC. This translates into CASSPPLAGGYEQYF.

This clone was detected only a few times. The DNA of the CDR3 is TGTGCCAGCAGTCCTGGCGGGGTCCTCGGGCAGTACTTC. Its protein product is CASSPGGVLGQYF. V is TRBV25-1 and J is TRBJ2-7; D may be TRBD2 (6 bases). This CDR3 has 13 amino acids. Germline CDR1 reads MGHDK; CDR2 reads SYGVNS. V lost 5 bases to trimming and J lost 9 bases, with 17 bases between them.

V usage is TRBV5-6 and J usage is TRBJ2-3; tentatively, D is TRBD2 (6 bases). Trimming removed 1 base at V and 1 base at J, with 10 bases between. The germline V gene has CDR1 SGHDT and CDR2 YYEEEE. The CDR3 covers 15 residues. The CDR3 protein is CASSLRLVGTDTQYF. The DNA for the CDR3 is TGTGCCAGCAGCTTGAGACTAGTAGGCACAGATACGCAGTATTTT.

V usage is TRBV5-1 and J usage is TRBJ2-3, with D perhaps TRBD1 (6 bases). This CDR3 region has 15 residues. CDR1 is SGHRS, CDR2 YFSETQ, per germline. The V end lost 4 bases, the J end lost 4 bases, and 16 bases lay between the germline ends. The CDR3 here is CASSDSTGGPDTQYF. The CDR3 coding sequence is TGCGCCAGCAGCGACTCGACAGGCGGACCAGATACGCAGTATTTT.

As DNA, the CDR3 is TGTGCCAGTAGTATCCTGACAGACAACACTGAAGCTTTCTTT. Translated, it gives CASSILTDNTEAFF. V and J are TRBV19 and TRBJ1-1; D may be TRBD1 (5 bases). This CDR3 spans 14 amino acids. Germline CDR1 LNHDA, CDR2 SQIVND (reference sequence). Trimming left V 3 bases short and J 2 bases short, with 10 bases between. Full variable domain (rest looked up from reference TRBV19 and TRBJ1-1): DGGITQSPKYLFRKEGQNVTLSCEQNLNHDAMYWYRQDPGQGLRLIYYSQIVNDFQKGDIAEGYSVSREKKESFPLTVTSAQKNPTAFYLCASSILTDNTEAFFGQGTRLTVV.

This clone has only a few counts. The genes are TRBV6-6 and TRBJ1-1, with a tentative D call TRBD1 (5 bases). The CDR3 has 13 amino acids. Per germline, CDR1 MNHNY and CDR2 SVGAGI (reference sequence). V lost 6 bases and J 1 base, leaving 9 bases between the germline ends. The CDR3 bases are TGTGCCAGCAGCCCCAGGGAGAACACTGAAGCTTTCTTT. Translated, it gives CASSPRENTEAFF.

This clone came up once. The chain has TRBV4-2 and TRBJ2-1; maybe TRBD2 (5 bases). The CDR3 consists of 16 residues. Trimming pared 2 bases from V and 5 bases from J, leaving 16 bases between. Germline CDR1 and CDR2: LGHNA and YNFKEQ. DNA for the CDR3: TGTGCCAGCAGCCAACACCATGCTAGCCCGAACAATGAGCAGTTCTTC. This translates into CASSQHHASPNNEQFF.

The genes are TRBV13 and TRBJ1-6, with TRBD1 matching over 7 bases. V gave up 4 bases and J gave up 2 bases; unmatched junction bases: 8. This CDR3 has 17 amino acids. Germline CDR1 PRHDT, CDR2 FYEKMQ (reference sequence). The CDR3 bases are TGTGCCAGCAGCTCGACAGGGATCATCACCTATAATTCACCCCTCCACTTT. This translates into CASSSTGIITYNSPLHF. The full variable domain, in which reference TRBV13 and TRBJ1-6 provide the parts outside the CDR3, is AAGVIQSPRHLIKEKRETATLKCYPIPRHDTVYWYQQGPGQDPQFLISFYEKMQSDKGSIPDRFSAQQFSDYHSELNMSSLELGDSALYFCASSSTGIITYNSPLHFGNGTRLTVT.